This TCR beta chain stems from a study of cytomegalovirus exposure and HLA in healthy donors. The study ran its PCR with 60 Vbeta and 13 Jbeta primers. Assay: immunoSEQ multiplex PCR; the TCRdb copy retains only in-frame clones and omits some. Here the sample spans 150,000 to 200,000 clones, about 71% being singletons. Germline V gene sequence: CDR1 SGHNT, CDR2 YYREEE (reference sequence). With 4 bases clipped from V and 4 bases from J, the junction kept 13 bases outside the gene matches. This CDR3 is 18 amino acids long. Study observations and caveats: Researchers counted roughly 150 TCR beta chains as cytomegalovirus-associated. Sequence variants that were highly shared formed a cluster that was likely a sequencing artifact. Several V segments, TRBV6-2 and TRBV6-3 among them, could not be told apart and were dropped. Previous analysis showed most TCR beta V segments were productive about 90% or about 30% of the time.

As regards this clone: What it binds is not known.

This chain uses TRBV5-4 with TRBJ2-6; 8 bases align to TRBD1. The clonotype was recovered from a man in his fifties in good health and CMV-seronegative. Source material: PBMCs. The CDR3 reads CASSREPGGATGANVLTF. CDR3 bases: TGTGCCAGCAGCCGAGAACCAGGGGGCGCAACAGGGGCCAACGTCCTGACTTTC.